The 13 T cell receptor beta chains in this list originate from one sample, sequenced in a study of response to subunit inactivated influenza vaccine (dated by TCRdb to the late 2010s). Libraries were constructed by RT-PCR. Data came from an Illumina HiSeq 2500. TCRdb redid the processing of the public reads, applying fastp at Q25 and MiXCR, and retained in-frame beta chains. Merged by CDR3 protein, the rows form single entries marked with the most common genes and DNA. In this sample the table shows 800,000 or so distinct CDR3 sequences, 21% of which occur a single time. The top ten constitute around 9.6% of the sample. The specimen was PBMCs from blood, collected more than 4 days after vaccination. The receptor set was obtained from a man aged 50-60 years who received an inactivated influenza vaccine. Donor details come from another sample of the same person, matched by shared clones.

This chain uses TRBV7-9 with TRBJ2-1; 7 nucleotides align to TRBD1. The CDR3 loop spans 17 amino acids. The ends lost 1 base at V and 4 bases at J; junction bases unmatched: 10. In germline, CDR1 is SEHNR, CDR2 FQNEAQ (reference sequence). The CDR3 nucleotides read TGTGCCAGCAGCTTAGTCGTCGTACAGGGGTCGTACAATGAGCAGTTCTTC. This codes for CASSLVVVQGSYNEQFF. Variable domain in full (rest from reference TRBV7-9 and TRBJ2-1): DTGVSQNPRHKITKRGQNVTFRCDPISEHNRLYWYRQTLGQGPEFLTYFQNEAQLEKSRLLSDRFSAERPKGSFSTLEIQRTEQGDSAMYLCASSLVVVQGSYNEQFFGPGTRLTVL.

This clonotype has only a few counts. The rearrangement uses TRBV7-9 and TRBJ2-1, with unresolved D. The CDR3 runs 12 residues. V shed 2 bases and J shed 7 bases, with 6 bases lying between them. Germline CDR1 SEHNR, CDR2 FQNEAQ (reference sequence). The DNA for the CDR3 is TGTGCCAGCAGCTTAATGCGGAATGAGCAGTTCTTC. It specifies CASSLMRNEQFF.

This clonotype was observed a handful of times. The rearrangement uses TRBV4-1 and TRBJ2-1, with 10 bases fitting TRBD2. The V and J ends lost 3 bases and 8 bases, in that order; junction bases with no gene match: 19. Germline-derived CDR1 and CDR2 are MGHRA and YSYEKL. The CDR3 is 19 amino acids. CDR3: CASSHLLAGASVVGDEQFF. CDR3 sequence (DNA): TGCGCCAGCAGCCACCTGCTAGCGGGGGCGTCCGTAGTGGGCGATGAGCAGTTCTTC.

This clonotype has just a few counts. The chain employs TRBV5-1 and TRBJ1-4; a possible D gene is TRBD1 (6 bases). This CDR3 comprises 13 residues. The germline V gene encodes CDR1 SGHRS and CDR2 YFSETQ. Trimming removed 8 bases from V and 5 bases from J, with 13 bases in between. The CDR3 loop reads CARGLTGNEKLFF. The CDR3 DNA reads TGCGCCAGGGGGCTAACAGGGAATGAAAAACTGTTTTTT.

The table lists this clonotype with a few counts. The chain couples TRBV12-3 or TRBV12-4 to TRBJ2-7, with 11 bases aligning to TRBD2. The V segment lost 3 bases and the J segment 7 bases; nucleotides outside the gene matches: 14. This CDR3 region has 17 residues. The CDR3 bases are TGTGCCAGCAGTTTGAGCCAACTAGCGGGGGATGTGAGTGAGCAGTACTTC. Amino acid sequence: CASSLSQLAGDVSEQYF.

Only a few counts were recorded for this clonotype. The chain carries TRBV24-1 and TRBJ2-3; 7 bases line up with TRBD2. V lost 9 bases to trimming and J lost 0 bases; unmatched junction nucleotides: 8. CDR1 is KGHDR, CDR2 SFDVKD, per germline. The CDR3 length is 15 residues. The DNA of the CDR3 is TGTGCCACCCCGAGGGCGGGGGAGAGCACAGATACGCAGTATTTT. The encoded protein is CATPRAGESTDTQYF.

This clonotype was observed a handful of times. The DNA is left out, because the CDR3 cannot be placed on it with certainty; the CDR3 is given as TCRdb lists it. The V and J genes are TRBV20-1 and TRBJ1-6; the D call TRBD1 from the table was never checked on the DNA. Both ends counted, the CDR3 spans 17 residues. Germline assignment: CDR1 DFQATT and CDR2 SNEGSKA (reference sequence). The CDR3 loop reads CSARVFGTGAWDSPLHF.

This clonotype was seen a few times. The V and J genes are TRBV5-1 and TRBJ1-3, with TRBD1 as a possible D gene (6 bases). The CDR3 length is 16 residues. In germline, CDR1 is SGHRS, CDR2 YFSETQ. Trimming took 0 bases from V and 0 from J, leaving 10 bases between them. CDR3: CASSLVGTLSGNTIYF. In DNA form, the CDR3 reads TGCGCCAGCAGCTTGGTCGGGACACTCTCTGGAAACACCATATATTTT.

The rearrangement joins TRBV20-1 to TRBJ2-1; 13 nucleotides line up with TRBD2. V dropped 0 bases and J dropped 0; count of bases not matched to a gene: 8. Germline assignment: CDR1 DFQATT and CDR2 SNEGSKA (reference sequence). The CDR3 covers 19 residues. CDR3 protein: CSARDFTSGRDSSYNEQFF. The CDR3 nucleotides read TGCAGTGCTAGAGATTTTACTAGCGGGAGGGATAGCTCCTACAATGAGCAGTTCTTC.

This chain connects TRBV4-2 to TRBJ2-4; 11 bases are shared with TRBD2. V lost 2 bases to trimming and J lost 5 bases; unmatched junction nucleotides: 17. This CDR3 has 20 residues. Germline values: CDR1 LGHNA, CDR2 YNFKEQ. The CDR3 DNA reads as TGTGCCAGCAGCCAAACCTTCACAGTAGCGGGGGGGCCCTTCGAAAACATTCAGTACTTC. Protein sequence: CASSQTFTVAGGPFENIQYF.

The table lists this clonotype with many counts. The chain uses TRBV27 and TRBJ1-2; TRBD1 matches 11 bases. V dropped 5 bases and J dropped 2; count of bases not matched to a gene: 4. The CDR3 runs to 15 residues. From germline, CDR1 is MNHEY and CDR2 SMNVEV (reference sequence). The DNA of the CDR3 is TGTGCCAGCAGTCAAGGGACAGGGGGAAACTATGGCTACACCTTC. Protein: CASSQGTGGNYGYTF.

A single count supports this clonotype. The rearrangement uses TRBV6-5 and TRBJ2-7, with D perhaps matching TRBD2 (5 bases). Germline V gives CDR1 MNHEY, CDR2 SVGAGI. This CDR3 comprises 18 residues. Trimming took 0 bases from V and 2 from J, leaving 20 bases between them. The CDR3, as DNA: TGTGCCAGCAGTTACTCGTGGCGGTCTTCTGTACTAGCCTACGAGCAGTACTTC. Protein sequence: CASSYSWRSSVLAYEQYF.

This clonotype was counted at least ten times. The chain recombines TRBV5-1 with TRBJ2-7; 7 nucleotides match TRBD1. Germline V gene data show CDR1 as SGHRS and CDR2 as YFSETQ. Losses at the gene ends were 4 bases for V and 6 bases for J; bases not matched to a gene: 7. CDR3 size: 13 residues. The DNA for the CDR3 is TGCGCCAGCAGCCTTACGACAGGGAGCGAGCAGTACTTC. This codes for CASSLTTGSEQYF.